Listed here are 8 T cell receptor beta chains from one sample, sequenced in a study of T cells in Graves' hyperthyroidism and ophthalmopathy (dated by TCRdb to between 2018 and 2021). Library method: multiplex PCR. Data came from an Illumina HiSeq 2000. The TCR beta CDR3 regions were amplified from the RNA transcripts. The first round of RT-PCR for the TCR CDR3 was performed with the HTBI primer set and the Qiagen OneStep RT-PCR kit. Clones were called with MiXCR by TCRdb after fastp trimmed the public reads at Q25, and only in-frame beta chains were retained. Rows with one shared CDR3 protein collapse into an entry with the most common genes and DNA. This sample has approximately 640,000 distinct CDR3 sequences in its table, and 45% of those were observed once. The ten largest clones represent roughly 6.5% of the sample. Sample: peripheral blood or thyroid tissue (not recorded which). The receptors stem from an adult man with Graves' disease, either hyperthyroidism or ophthalmopathy (not recorded which).

The rearrangement joins TRBV11-2 to TRBJ2-5; 7 nucleotides agree with TRBD1. The CDR3 runs to 14 residues. The ends lost 1 base at V and 4 bases at J; junction bases unmatched: 3. The germline CDR1 and CDR2 sequences are SGHAT and FQNNGV. CDR3: CASSLGRQGETQYF. In DNA, the CDR3 is TGTGCCAGCAGCTTAGGTAGACAGGGAGAGACCCAGTACTTC.

Ten or more counts support this clonotype. This sequence joins TRBV7-9 and TRBJ2-5, with 9 bases matching TRBD2. V was clipped by 2 bases and J by 1 base; unmatched bases: 2. There are 15 residues in the CDR3. The V gene's germline CDR1 is SEHNR and CDR2 FQNEAQ (reference sequence). In DNA form, the CDR3 reads TGTGCCAGCAGCTTAAGAGCGGGGGGCCAAGAGACCCAGTACTTC. Translation: CASSLRAGGQETQYF. Looking up the rest from reference TRBV7-9 and TRBJ2-5 gives the full variable domain: DTGVSQNPRHKITKRGQNVTFRCDPISEHNRLYWYRQTLGQGPEFLTYFQNEAQLEKSRLLSDRFSAERPKGSFSTLEIQRTEQGDSAMYLCASSLRAGGQETQYFGPGTRLLVL.

The chain carries TRBV5-6 and TRBJ2-7; D gene unclear. V was shortened by 2 bases and J by 2 bases, with 11 bases between the two germline ends. Germline CDR1 is SGHDT and CDR2 is YYEEEE. CDR3 length equals 14 residues. The CDR3 coding sequence is TGTGCCAGCAGCTTCTCGATAACCGCCTACGAGCAGTACTTC. This gives the protein CASSFSITAYEQYF.

The chain recombines TRBV6-1 with TRBJ1-2; tentative D call: TRBD1 (5 bases). The CDR3 is made up of 14 amino acids. V was trimmed by 6 bases and J by 2 bases, leaving 13 bases between them. In germline, CDR1 is MNHNS, CDR2 SASEGT. The CDR3 loop is CASRDGGDNYGYTF. The CDR3 DNA follows: TGTGCCAGCAGGGACGGGGGGGACAACTATGGCTACACCTTC.

Comment on this clonotype: A much larger clone differs by one base, so this may be a read error. This chain uses TRBV2 with TRBJ1-6; TRBD1 aligns across 7 bases. The J segment lost 5 bases and the V segment lost 9 bases, leaving 7 bases of the junction unmatched. Germline V CDR1 and CDR2: SNHLY, FYNNEI. This CDR3 spans 14 amino acids. The CDR3: CASHLTGDNSPLHF. CDR3 sequence (DNA): TGTGCCAGTCATCTTACAGGGGATAATTCACCCCTCCACTTT.

The chain joins TRBV2 to TRBJ2-5; 8 nucleotides line up with TRBD1. The CDR3 is 15 amino acids. Germline CDR1 reads SNHLY; CDR2 reads FYNNEI. Trimming cost V 9 bases and J 6 bases; bases outside gene matches: 15. DNA of the CDR3: TGTGCCAGAACTAGCATGGACAGGGACAAAAAGACCCAGTACTTC. This gives the protein CARTSMDRDKKTQYF.

J is TRBJ1-2 and V is TRBV7-9; unclear D gene. Germline V CDR1 and CDR2: SEHNR, FQNEAQ (reference sequence). Trimming removed 5 bases from V and 1 base from J, with 8 bases in between. The CDR3 runs 13 residues. CDR3 protein: CASSVDNNYGYTF. CDR3 coding DNA: TGTGCCAGCAGCGTAGACAATAACTATGGCTACACCTTC. Full variable domain (outside the CDR3, taken from reference TRBV7-9 and TRBJ1-2): DTGVSQNPRHKITKRGQNVTFRCDPISEHNRLYWYRQTLGQGPEFLTYFQNEAQLEKSRLLSDRFSAERPKGSFSTLEIQRTEQGDSAMYLCASSVDNNYGYTFGSGTRLTVV.

The rearrangement uses TRBV10-1 and TRBJ1-1; a possible D gene is TRBD1 (5 bases). Germline values: CDR1 WNHNN, CDR2 SYGVQD (reference sequence). Trimming took off 3 bases at V and 4 bases at J, with 12 bases between the two ends. CDR3 length equals 14 residues. For the CDR3, the DNA is TGCGCCAGCAGTGAAAAAGGGGTCGTCACTGAAGCTTTCTTT. Its protein is CASSEKGVVTEAFF.